These 18 T cell receptor beta chains originate from one sample sequenced in a study of blood T cell repertoires in COVID-19. Profiling relied on immunoSEQ multiplex PCR, and the TCRdb table lists in-frame clones only, not all of them. The data show roughly 230,000 clones, approximately 91% seen once. The material sequenced was peripheral blood. The source of these receptors is a man aged 25-45 years with COVID-19, enrolled during active disease.

The genes are TRBV3-1 (or the pseudogene TRBV3-2) and TRBJ2-7; 7 bases align to TRBD1. J was trimmed by 3 bases and V by 4 bases; bases with no gene match: 24. Germline loops: CDR1 LGHDT, CDR2 YNNKEL (reference sequence). This CDR3 spans 20 amino acids. The CDR3 coding sequence is TGTGCCAGCAGCCCCAACTTACAGACAGGGTGGGTCGGGGATATCTACGAGCAGTACTTC. As protein: CASSPNLQTGWVGDIYEQYF.

In the case of this clone: The same CDR3 is also encoded by other DNA sequences in this sample. The chain combines TRBV9 with TRBJ2-2; 7 bases agree with TRBD1. V gave up 4 bases and J gave up 4 bases; unmatched junction bases: 7. This CDR3 contains 15 residues. The V gene's germline CDR1 is SGDLS and CDR2 YYNGEE. CDR3 residues: CASSLRQGSTGELFF. The DNA for the CDR3 is TGTGCCAGCAGCCTCCGACAGGGAAGCACCGGGGAGCTGTTTTTT.

V gene TRBV9 combines with J gene TRBJ1-1; D remains unclear. Looked up from germline, CDR1 is SGDLS and CDR2 is YYNGEE. The length of the CDR3 is 15 residues. Trimming cost V 0 bases and J 0 bases, with 9 bases left between them. CDR3 region: CASSVDGRMNTEAFF. CDR3 sequence (DNA): TGTGCCAGCAGCGTAGATGGCAGGATGAACACTGAAGCTTTCTTT. The whole variable domain, filled in from reference TRBV9 and TRBJ1-1, reads DSGVTQTPKHLITATGQRVTLRCSPRSGDLSVYWYQQSLDQGLQFLIQYYNGEERAKGNILERFSAQQFPDLHSELNLSSLELGDSALYFCASSVDGRMNTEAFFGQGTRLTVV.

This clone has just one count. This rearrangement joins TRBV9 to TRBJ1-2; the D gene is possibly TRBD1 (6 bases). Germline V gene sequence: CDR1 SGDLS, CDR2 YYNGEE. V was shortened by 3 bases and J by 8 bases, with 14 bases between the two germline ends. CDR3 length equals 13 residues. Written as DNA, the CDR3 is TGTGCCAGCAGCGGACGGGGGGCTCACGGCTACACCTTC. Protein product: CASSGRGAHGYTF.

This rearrangement joins TRBV25-1 to TRBJ1-1; TRBD1 is a possible D gene (5 bases). Germline V gives CDR1 MGHDK, CDR2 SYGVNS. The CDR3 has 15 amino acids. Trimming left V 5 bases short and J 2 bases short, with 15 bases between. Written as DNA, the CDR3 is TGTGCCAGCAGTCCGCGGACACAAAGAAACACTGAAGCTTTCTTT. Translation gives CASSPRTQRNTEAFF.

V is TRBV19 and J is TRBJ1-5, with a tentative D call TRBD1 (5 bases). The V gene lost 5 bases and the J gene lost 4 bases, with 15 bases spanning the gap. Germline CDR1 LNHDA, CDR2 SQIVND (reference sequence). The CDR3 sequence is 15 residues long. The CDR3 sequence is CASSSGVGGNQPQHF. CDR3 nucleotides: TGTGCCAGTAGTTCCGGGGTGGGGGGGAATCAGCCCCAGCATTTT. The complete variable domain, with remaining parts taken from reference TRBV19 and TRBJ1-5, reads DGGITQSPKYLFRKEGQNVTLSCEQNLNHDAMYWYRQDPGQGLRLIYYSQIVNDFQKGDIAEGYSVSREKKESFPLTVTSAQKNPTAFYLCASSSGVGGNQPQHFGDGTRLSIL.

The chain is built from TRBV18 and TRBJ1-2; 7 positions match TRBD1. V gave up 3 bases and J gave up 8 bases; unmatched junction bases: 9. The CDR3 runs 14 residues. Germline V gene data show CDR1 as KGHSH and CDR2 as LQKENI. CDR3 sequence (DNA): TGTGCCAGCTCACCGGGACAGCTAAACGGAGGCTACACCTTC. This translates into CASSPGQLNGGYTF.

The chain combines TRBV12-3 or TRBV12-4 with TRBJ2-3; 7 bases match TRBD2. Losses at the gene ends were 9 bases for V and 5 bases for J; bases not matched to a gene: 2. The CDR3 runs to 11 residues. The CDR3 region is CASRGGDTQYF. CDR3 DNA sequence: TGTGCCAGTCGCGGGGGAGATACGCAGTATTTT.

The chain uses TRBV12-3 or TRBV12-4 and TRBJ2-5; D possibly corresponds to TRBD2 (5 bases). The germline V and J ends were trimmed by 1 base and 4 bases, with 7 bases remaining between them. The CDR3 totals 13 residues. In nucleotides, the CDR3 is TGTGCCAGCAGTTTAGAAGAGGGAGAGACCCAGTACTTC. It is translated as CASSLEEGETQYF.

The chain carries TRBV11-3 and TRBJ1-1, with D perhaps matching TRBD1 (6 bases). V gave up 6 bases and J gave up 3 bases, with 11 bases separating them. CDR3 size: 13 residues. Germline loops: CDR1 SGHNT, CDR2 YENEEA. CDR3 residues: CASSTTGDTEAFF. The CDR3 bases are TGTGCCAGCAGTACGACAGGCGACACTGAAGCTTTCTTT.

This chain uses TRBV29-1 with TRBJ1-5; D gene unclear. Germline V CDR1 and CDR2: SQVTM, ANQGSEA. The CDR3 extends over 13 amino acids. Deletions cut 4 bases from V and 2 bases from J, with 9 bases between. The CDR3 here is CSVAGRGNQPQHF. CDR3 DNA: TGCAGCGTTGCCGGTAGAGGCAATCAGCCCCAGCATTTT.

This chain connects TRBV9 to TRBJ2-1; weak D call: TRBD2 (7 bases). The CDR3 loop spans 13 amino acids. The V and J ends lost 4 bases and 7 bases respectively, with 12 bases between them. CDR1 and CDR2 from the germline V gene are SGDLS and YYNGEE. DNA for the CDR3: TGTGCCAGCAGCTCGCGGGGGCGGAATGAGCAGTTCTTC. This sequence encodes CASSSRGRNEQFF.

This chain connects TRBV5-1 to TRBJ1-5, with 7 positions matching TRBD1. This CDR3 is built from 14 residues. J was trimmed by 5 bases and V by 4 bases; bases with no gene match: 6. CDR1 SGHRS and CDR2 YFSETQ come from the germline V gene. CDR3: CASSMGQPDQPQHF. Written as DNA, the CDR3 is TGCGCCAGCAGCATGGGACAGCCTGATCAGCCCCAGCATTTT.

The chain joins TRBV10-3 to TRBJ1-2, with 10 bases that match TRBD1. This CDR3 has 20 residues. Germline V gene data show CDR1 as ENHRY and CDR2 as SYGVKD. V lost 3 bases and J lost 2; bases outside the gene matches: 18. In nucleotides, the CDR3 is TGTGCCATCAGTGAATTGGACAGGGGGTGGGTAGGCCAAAGAAACTATGGCTACACCTTC. Its protein is CAISELDRGWVGQRNYGYTF.

A note on this clone: Sequence at one end of the junction differs from germline and may be a read error. The rearrangement uses TRBV6-5 and TRBJ1-3; 8 nucleotides line up with TRBD1. Germline V gene lookup returns CDR1 MNHEY and CDR2 SVGAGI. The CDR3 is made up of 15 amino acids. The CDR3 loop reads CASTYRGGDGNTIYF. The CDR3 DNA sequence: TGTGCCAGCACTTACAGGGGGGGGGATGGAAACACCATATATTTT.

The chain combines TRBV5-4 with TRBJ2-7, with 7 bases lining up with TRBD1. The CDR3 totals 14 residues. J lost 3 bases, V lost 4 bases, and 7 bases had no gene match. The germline V gene encodes CDR1 SGHNT and CDR2 YYREEE (reference sequence). CDR3 sequence: CASSNPGQIYEQYF. The CDR3 coding sequence is TGTGCCAGCAGCAACCCGGGACAGATCTACGAGCAGTACTTC.

This chain uses TRBV6-5 with TRBJ1-2; TRBD1 is a possible D gene (6 bases). CDR3 length: 16 amino acids. Trimming shortened V by 0 bases and J by 7 bases, and 18 bases separated the two germline ends. Germline loops: CDR1 MNHEY, CDR2 SVGAGI. CDR3 region: CASSYSNGRQGGGYTF. CDR3 DNA: TGTGCCAGCAGTTACTCGAATGGCAGGCAAGGGGGTGGCTACACCTTC.

V and J are TRBV19 and TRBJ2-7; 7 positions agree with TRBD2. Unmatched junction bases numbered 1, after V lost 4 bases and J lost 4 bases. The CDR3 is 12 residues long. Germline lookup yields CDR1 LNHDA and CDR2 SQIVND (reference sequence). The CDR3 DNA sequence: TGTGCCAGTAGTACCGGGGGGTACGAGCAGTACTTC. Translation: CASSTGGYEQYF.